The clone carrying this T cell receptor (beta chain) was recorded at least ten times. Its specificity is unknown. This specimen belongs to a study of T cell repertoires in cytomegalovirus infection. Trimming cost V 5 bases and J 8 bases; bases outside gene matches: 6. The CDR3 loop spans 13 amino acids. TCRdb passed the reads through MiXCR, listing each CDR3 protein once. The sample holds almost 550,000 distinct CDR3 sequences; 16% are singletons and the top ten take 24%. Study-wide results and caveats: The cumulative frequency of public TCR beta families identified carriers of CMV plus the relevant HLA.

The chain uses TRBV12-3 or TRBV12-4 and TRBJ1-2, with TRBD1 matching 9 bases. Sequenced material: CD8+ T cells from PBMCs. This receptor was taken from a human donor in good health (CMV status not recorded). Some clones in this sample may be carry-over from other donors' samples. The CDR3 sequence is CASSLGTGRGYTF. In DNA form, the CDR3 reads TGTGCCAGCAGTCTCGGGACAGGGAGGGGCTACACCTTC.